One and the same sample provided the 20 T cell receptor beta chains below, sequenced in a study of T-cell memory formation after mild COVID-19. TCRdb processed the 5' RACE reads anew with MiXCR; each CDR3 protein has one entry. This repertoire shows some 200,000 distinct CDR3 sequences, around a fifth found once; its top ten account for roughly 23%. What was sequenced was PBMCs or a T cell subset sorted from them (not recorded which). These receptors all stem from an adult woman who had mild COVID-19 (a few samples of this study predate the infection). Cell type and time point are not known.

The J gene is TRBJ2-7, the V gene TRBV30; 14 bases line up with TRBD2. The ends lost 2 bases at V and 6 bases at J; junction bases unmatched: 9. Germline CDR1 and CDR2: GTSNPN and SVGIG (reference sequence). This CDR3 region has 16 residues. The CDR3 spells CAWSSRTSGRLGEQYF. The CDR3 bases are TGTGCCTGGAGTTCAAGGACTAGCGGGAGGTTAGGCGAGCAGTACTTC.

This clonotype occurred a few times. The chain links TRBV11-2 to TRBJ2-7; 9 nucleotides match TRBD2. CDR3 length equals 16 residues. The germline V gene encodes CDR1 SGHAT and CDR2 FQNNGV. Losses at the gene ends were 5 bases for V and 2 bases for J; bases not matched to a gene: 10. CDR3 DNA: TGTGCCAGCAGCGCCGTTTCTAGCGGGGTGACCTACGAGCAGTACTTC. This encodes CASSAVSSGVTYEQYF. Full variable domain (outside the CDR3, taken from reference TRBV11-2 and TRBJ2-7): EAGVAQSPRYKIIEKRQSVAFWCNPISGHATLYWYQQILGQGPKLLIQFQNNGVVDDSQLPKDRFSAERLKGVDSTLKIQPAKLEDSAVYLCASSAVSSGVTYEQYFGPGTRLTVT.

The chain has TRBV3-1 and TRBJ1-2; unclear D gene. The CDR3 sequence is 16 residues long. The ends were cut back, 0 bases at V and 3 bases at J, with 14 bases in the middle. The germline V gene has CDR1 LGHDT and CDR2 YNNKEL (reference sequence). CDR3 amino acids: CASSQESVRKYYGYTF. As DNA, the CDR3 is TGTGCCAGCAGCCAAGAATCAGTGCGGAAATACTATGGCTACACCTTC.

The chain links TRBV27 to TRBJ1-2; unclear D gene. Deletions cut 6 bases from V and 7 bases from J, with 15 bases between. This CDR3 is built from 13 residues. Germline-derived CDR1 and CDR2 are MNHEY and SMNVEV (reference sequence). The CDR3 coding sequence is TGTGCCAGCAGATTGGGTGATTTCTCTGGCTACACCTTC. This translates into CASRLGDFSGYTF.

This clonotype was observed once. The germline gene is not matched at one end of the junction; a read error may be the cause. The rearrangement links TRBV3-1 to TRBJ2-7; 8 bases line up with TRBD2. The CDR3 has 15 amino acids. Germline values: CDR1 LGHDT, CDR2 YNNKEL (reference sequence). This CDR3 is CVSSQDAGGSYEQYF. CDR3 coding DNA: TGTGTCAGCAGCCAAGATGCGGGAGGCTCCTACGAGCAGTACTTC.

CDR3 amino acids: CASSIGGVPNTGELFF. CDR3 bases: TGTGCCAGTAGTATAGGAGGGGTTCCGAACACCGGGGAGCTGTTTTTT. V and J are TRBV19 and TRBJ2-2; tentatively, D is TRBD1 or TRBD2 (5 bases each). This CDR3 has 16 residues. Germline values: CDR1 LNHDA, CDR2 SQIVND (reference sequence). V was shortened by 1 base and J by 0 bases, with 9 bases between the two germline ends.

Only a few counts were recorded for this clonotype. The chain employs TRBV11-2 and TRBJ2-3, with 8 nucleotides matching TRBD1. Trimming at V came to 3 bases and at J to 0 bases, leaving 5 bases not matched to a gene. The CDR3 totals 16 residues. In germline, CDR1 is SGHAT, CDR2 FQNNGV. The CDR3 loop is CASSFGTGASTDTQYF. In DNA, the CDR3 is TGTGCCAGCAGCTTCGGGACAGGCGCTAGCACAGATACGCAGTATTTT.

There are a few counts of this clonotype. The chain employs TRBV9 and TRBJ1-2, with D unclear. Germline V CDR1 and CDR2: SGDLS, YYNGEE. The CDR3 is made up of 19 amino acids. V was shortened by 0 bases and J by 1 base, with 22 bases between the two germline ends. CDR3 nucleotide sequence: TGTGCCAGCAGCGTAGCCACCTCCCCTGGGGAGAGTCTTAACTATGGCTACACCTTC. Translation: CASSVATSPGESLNYGYTF.

This chain uses TRBV27 with TRBJ2-1; perhaps TRBD1 as D (6 bases). This CDR3 contains 16 residues. Between the trimmed V and J ends, which lost 6 bases and 0 bases, there was a span of 15 bases. Germline V gene sequence: CDR1 MNHEY, CDR2 SMNVEV (reference sequence). The CDR3 DNA reads as TGTGCCAGCAGGACTAACAGGGCGAGCTCCTACAATGAGCAGTTCTTC. As protein: CASRTNRASSYNEQFF.

This clonotype was detected once. A much more abundant neighbour one base away suggests this may be a read error. The rearrangement uses TRBV20-1 and TRBJ2-1; D is unresolved. The CDR3 is 14 residues long. V was clipped by 3 bases and J by 3 bases, with 12 bases between them. Germline V gene data show CDR1 as DFQATT and CDR2 as SNEGSKA (reference sequence). The CDR3 protein is CSASSPNYYNEQFF. CDR3 sequence (DNA): TGCAGTGCTAGTTCCCCTAACTACTACAATGAGCAGTTCTTC.

DNA for the CDR3: TGTGCCAGCAGCTTGACGACTAGCGGGGATCAAGAGACCCAGTACTTC. It codes for CASSLTTSGDQETQYF. The chain carries TRBV13 and TRBJ2-5; 11 nucleotides line up with TRBD2. The CDR3 spans 16 residues. V was pared by 3 bases and J by 2 bases, with 5 bases of the junction left unmatched. Germline lookup yields CDR1 PRHDT and CDR2 FYEKMQ (reference sequence).

This clonotype was recorded a few times. V and J are TRBV4-3 and TRBJ1-1, with 9 bases that match TRBD1. The CDR3 sequence is 15 residues long. J was trimmed by 5 bases and V by 1 base; bases with no gene match: 5. Looked up from germline, CDR1 is LGHNA and CDR2 is YSLEER. CDR3 in amino acids: CASSQGGTGRTEAFF. CDR3 sequence (DNA): TGCGCCAGCAGCCAAGGGGGGACAGGGCGGACTGAAGCTTTCTTT.

A few counts support this clonotype. The chain uses TRBV27 and TRBJ1-1; 10 bases match TRBD1. The CDR3 has 14 residues. Germline CDR1 reads MNHEY; CDR2 reads SMNVEV (reference sequence). V gave up 6 bases and J gave up 7 bases; unmatched junction bases: 8. The CDR3, as DNA: TGTGCCAGCAGATCGACAGGGGGCAACCTTGAAGCTTTCTTT. This codes for CASRSTGGNLEAFF.

J is TRBJ1-1 and V is TRBV20-1, with a tentative D call TRBD1 (5 bases). V was clipped by 6 bases and J by 5 bases, with 19 bases between them. CDR1 and CDR2 (germline): DFQATT, SNEGSKA (reference sequence). The CDR3 consists of 14 residues. The CDR3 bases are TGCAGTGCGGACCTAGGGGATTCGGGGACTGAAGCTTTCTTT. It is translated as CSADLGDSGTEAFF.

This chain joins TRBV7-6 and TRBJ2-3; D remains unclear. V gave up 1 base and J gave up 3 bases, with 8 bases separating them. This CDR3 has 14 amino acids. Germline V lookup: CDR1 SGHVS, CDR2 FNYEAQ. CDR3 nucleotide sequence: TGTGCCAGCAGCTTAGTCGGTGAGACAGATACGCAGTATTTT. Translated, it gives CASSLVGETDTQYF.

The rearrangement uses TRBV9 and TRBJ2-7; 13 positions agree with TRBD2. Germline trimming cut 4 bases from V and 3 bases from J; bases unmatched to any gene: 7. Germline V gene lookup returns CDR1 SGDLS and CDR2 YYNGEE. The CDR3 runs to 16 residues. CDR3 nucleotides: TGTGCCAGCAGCAAATCGGGACTAGCGGGATTCTACGAGCAGTACTTC. Amino acids: CASSKSGLAGFYEQYF.

This clonotype appeared a few times. V is TRBV7-9 and J is TRBJ2-7, with 11 nucleotides matching TRBD1. Germline loops: CDR1 SEHNR, CDR2 FQNEAQ (reference sequence). Trimming took 0 bases from V and 3 from J; bases not matched to a gene: 7. The CDR3 sequence is 17 residues long. CDR3 nucleotides: TGTGCCAGCAGCTTAGCGGCAGTGGGACAGGGGGTCTACGAGCAGTACTTC. Its protein is CASSLAAVGQGVYEQYF.

The CDR3 sequence is CASSQGLAEYEQYF. CDR3 sequence (DNA): TGCGCCAGCAGCCAGGGACTAGCGGAATACGAGCAGTACTTC. The chain employs TRBV5-1 and TRBJ2-7, with 11 bases matching TRBD2. Looked up from germline, CDR1 is SGHRS and CDR2 is YFSETQ. J lost 4 bases, V lost 4 bases, and 4 bases had no gene match. The CDR3 is 14 residues long.

This clonotype was recorded a few times. V is TRBV12-3 or TRBV12-4 and J is TRBJ1-1; D not certain. There are 12 residues in the CDR3. V shed 6 bases and J shed 5 bases, with 10 bases lying between them. The DNA for the CDR3 is TGTGCCAGCAGGGCGGTCGATACTGAAGCTTTCTTT. It encodes CASRAVDTEAFF.

The J gene is TRBJ2-3, the V gene TRBV7-6, with TRBD2 matching over 8 bases. The CDR3 is made up of 14 amino acids. Germline CDR1 reads SGHVS; CDR2 reads FNYEAQ. Trimming took 1 base from V and 4 from J; bases not matched to a gene: 1. CDR3 residues: CASSLGAGADTQYF. The CDR3 DNA reads TGTGCCAGCAGCTTAGGAGCGGGAGCAGATACGCAGTATTTT. The complete variable domain, with remaining parts taken from reference TRBV7-6 and TRBJ2-3, reads GAGVSQSPRYKVTKRGQDVALRCDPISGHVSLYWYRQALGQGPEFLTYFNYEAQQDKSGLPNDRFSAERPEGSISTLTIQRTEQRDSAMYRCASSLGAGADTQYFGPGTRLTVL.